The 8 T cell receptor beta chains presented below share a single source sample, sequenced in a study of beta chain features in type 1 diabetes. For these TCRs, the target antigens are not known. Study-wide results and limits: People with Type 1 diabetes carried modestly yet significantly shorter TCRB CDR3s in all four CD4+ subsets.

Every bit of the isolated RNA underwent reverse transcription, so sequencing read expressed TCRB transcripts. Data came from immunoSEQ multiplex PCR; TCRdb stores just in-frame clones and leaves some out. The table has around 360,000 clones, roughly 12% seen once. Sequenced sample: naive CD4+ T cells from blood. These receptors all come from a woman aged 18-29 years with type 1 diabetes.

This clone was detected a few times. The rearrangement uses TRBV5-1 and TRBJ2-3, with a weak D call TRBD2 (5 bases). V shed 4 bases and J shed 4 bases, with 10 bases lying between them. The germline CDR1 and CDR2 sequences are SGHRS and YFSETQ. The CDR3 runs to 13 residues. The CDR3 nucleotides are TGCGCCAGCAGCGCCGCGGGCCCAGATACGCAGTATTTT. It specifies CASSAAGPDTQYF.

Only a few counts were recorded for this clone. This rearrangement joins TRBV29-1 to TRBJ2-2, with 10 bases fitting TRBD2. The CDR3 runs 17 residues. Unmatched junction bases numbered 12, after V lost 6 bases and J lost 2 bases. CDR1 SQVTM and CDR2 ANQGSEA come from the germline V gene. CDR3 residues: CSVPSGTSAKNTGELFF. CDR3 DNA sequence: TGCAGCGTACCCTCGGGGACTAGCGCGAAAAACACCGGGGAGCTGTTTTTT.

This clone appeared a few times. The CDR3 DNA is TGTGCCAGCAGCTTAGAGCCCCGAGATACGCAGTATTTT. This translates into CASSLEPRDTQYF. This chain links TRBV7-3 with TRBJ2-3, with D hard to call. This CDR3 spans 13 amino acids. The V gene lost 2 bases and the J gene lost 5 bases, with 8 bases spanning the gap. CDR1 is SGHTA and CDR2 is FQGTGA in the germline V gene.

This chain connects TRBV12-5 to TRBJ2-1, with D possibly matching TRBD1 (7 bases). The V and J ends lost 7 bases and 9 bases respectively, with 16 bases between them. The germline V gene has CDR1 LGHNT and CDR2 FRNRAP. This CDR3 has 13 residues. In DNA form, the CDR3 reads TGTGCTAGTGCCAATCCAGGGGGAGGTGAGCAGTTCTTC. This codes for CASANPGGGEQFF. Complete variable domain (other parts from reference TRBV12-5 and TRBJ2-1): DARVTQTPRHKVTEMGQEVTMRCQPILGHNTVFWYRQTMMQGLELLAYFRNRAPLDDSGMPKDRFSAEMPDATLATLKIQPSEPRDSAVYFCASANPGGGEQFFGPGTRLTVL.

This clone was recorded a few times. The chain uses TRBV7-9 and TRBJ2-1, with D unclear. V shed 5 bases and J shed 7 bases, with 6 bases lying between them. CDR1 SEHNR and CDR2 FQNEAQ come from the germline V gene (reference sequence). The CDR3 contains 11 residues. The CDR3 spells CASSPQNEQFF. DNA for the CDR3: TGTGCCAGCAGCCCCCAAAATGAGCAGTTCTTC. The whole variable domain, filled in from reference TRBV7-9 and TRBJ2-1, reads DTGVSQNPRHKITKRGQNVTFRCDPISEHNRLYWYRQTLGQGPEFLTYFQNEAQLEKSRLLSDRFSAERPKGSFSTLEIQRTEQGDSAMYLCASSPQNEQFFGPGTRLTVL.

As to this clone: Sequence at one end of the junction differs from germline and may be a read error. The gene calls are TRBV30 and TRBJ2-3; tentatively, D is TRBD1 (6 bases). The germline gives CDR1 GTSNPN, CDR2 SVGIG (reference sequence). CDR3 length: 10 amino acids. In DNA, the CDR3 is TGTGCTATCGTGACGGACAGAATCAATTTT. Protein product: CAIVTDRINF.

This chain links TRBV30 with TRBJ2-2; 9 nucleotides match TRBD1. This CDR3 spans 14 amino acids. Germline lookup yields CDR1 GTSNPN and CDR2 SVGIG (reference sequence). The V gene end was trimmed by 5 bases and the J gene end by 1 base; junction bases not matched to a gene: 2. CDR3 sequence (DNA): TGTGCCTGGGGGACAGGGATGAACACCGGGGAGCTGTTTTTT. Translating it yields CAWGTGMNTGELFF.

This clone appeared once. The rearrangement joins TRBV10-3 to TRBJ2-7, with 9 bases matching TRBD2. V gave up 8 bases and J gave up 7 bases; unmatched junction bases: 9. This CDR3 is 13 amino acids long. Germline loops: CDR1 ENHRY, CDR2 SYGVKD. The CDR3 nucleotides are TGTGCCATCGGGGGCGGGGGGGCCTGGGAGCAGTACTTC. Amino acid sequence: CAIGGGGAWEQYF.